This TCR beta chain derives from a study of read filtering for tumor transcriptome and immune sequencing. Across the study: Revised staging placed eight or nine patients in R-ISS I, roughly 16 in II, 6 or 7 in III. TCR-mapped reads were about 3.5 to 11 million with IR-seq versus roughly 85 to 1,300 with RNA-seq.

The library was built from around 380 ng RNA with molecular barcoded adaptors for alpha/delta and beta/gamma chains. TCRdb processed the reads anew with MiXCR; each CDR3 protein has one entry. This table has around 65,000 distinct CDR3 sequences, around 20% appearing once. Overall study findings and caveats: The CD138-negative fraction was mixed bone marrow immune cells, not pure T cells.

Comments on this clonotype: Its antigen is unknown. A junction boundary mismatches the germline segment, possibly from a read error.

Sequenced: a population of CD138-negative cells sorted from bone marrow. The origin of this receptor is a donor at least 40 years old with multiple myeloma.

CDR3 DNA: TGTGCCAGCAGCCAAGAATCCGCAGATACGCAGTATTTT. The encoded protein is CASSQESADTQYF. This rearrangement joins TRBV4-3 to TRBJ2-3; D uncertain. This CDR3 contains 13 residues. Germline V gene data show CDR1 as LGHNA and CDR2 as YSLEER.